These 22 T cell receptor beta chains originate from one sample sequenced in a study of T cell responses to AZD1222 COVID-19 vaccine. Libraries were prepared by immunoSEQ multiplex PCR; TCRdb keeps only in-frame clonotypes and omits some of them. Among around 140,000 clones listed, almost 90% were seen once. Sample: peripheral blood, taken 28 days after the second AZD1222 dose. The receptors derive from an adult who received the AZD1222 COVID-19 vaccine.

This clone came up once. V is TRBV5-4 and J is TRBJ2-5; 7 bases map to TRBD1. This CDR3 contains 14 residues. Per germline, CDR1 SGHNT and CDR2 YYREEE (reference sequence). Losses at the gene ends were 1 base for V and 5 bases for J; bases not matched to a gene: 5. The CDR3 region has the DNA TGTGCCAGCAGCTTGCCAGGGGGATCCGAGACCCAGTACTTC. Translated: CASSLPGGSETQYF.

As concerns this clone: Other DNA sequences in this sample translate to the same CDR3. V usage is TRBV6-6 and J usage is TRBJ1-5; D is undetermined. The CDR3 is 13 residues long. Per the germline V gene, CDR1 is MNHNY and CDR2 is SVGAGI (reference sequence). V gave up 0 bases and J gave up 3 bases, with 3 bases separating them. The CDR3 DNA sequence: TGTGCCAGCAGTTACTCAGACAATCAGCCCCAGCATTTT. Translation: CASSYSDNQPQHF.

The chain has TRBV7-8 and TRBJ2-3; 10 positions match TRBD2. The CDR3 runs 16 residues. CDR1 and CDR2 (germline): SGHVS, FQNEAQ. Trimming removed 4 bases from V and 2 bases from J; junction bases left unmatched: 6. The CDR3 sequence: CASSSQLAGPTDTQYF. For the CDR3, the DNA is TGTGCCAGCAGCTCTCAACTAGCGGGGCCCACAGATACGCAGTATTTT.

The rearrangement uses TRBV3-1 (or the pseudogene TRBV3-2) and TRBJ2-7; the D gene is possibly TRBD1 (6 bases). CDR3 length: 13 amino acids. The germline V gene encodes CDR1 LGHDT and CDR2 YNNKEL (reference sequence). V gave up 1 base and J gave up 5 bases, with 9 bases separating them. CDR3 in DNA: TGTGCCAGCAGCCAAGCACAGGGCCACGAGCAGTACGTC. The encoded protein is CASSQAQGHEQYV.

This clone was counted a single time. The V call is TRBV7-9, the J call TRBJ2-3, with 7 bases fitting TRBD2. In germline, CDR1 is SEHNR, CDR2 FQNEAQ (reference sequence). With 7 bases clipped from V and 2 bases from J, the junction kept 9 bases outside the gene matches. The CDR3 totals 15 residues. This CDR3 is CASNPEGGPTDTQYF. CDR3 DNA sequence: TGTGCCAGCAACCCTGAGGGAGGGCCCACAGATACGCAGTATTTT.

The chain carries TRBV5-4 and TRBJ2-1; D remains ambiguous. The germline gives CDR1 SGHNT, CDR2 YYREEE (reference sequence). The ends were cut back, 3 bases at V and 8 bases at J, with 9 bases in the middle. The CDR3 has 12 amino acids. The CDR3 bases are TGTGCCAGCAGCTCCCCGGTCGATGAGCAGTTCTTC. Translating it yields CASSSPVDEQFF.

The CDR3 DNA reads as TGTGCCAGCAGCTTAGCGTACAGGGGGCTAACCTACGAGCAGTACTTC. Protein sequence: CASSLAYRGLTYEQYF. The V and J genes are TRBV5-5 and TRBJ2-7; 9 bases agree with TRBD1. The CDR3 sequence is 16 residues long. V dropped 2 bases and J dropped 2; count of bases not matched to a gene: 8. Germline-derived CDR1 and CDR2 are SGHKS and YYEKEE (reference sequence).

As DNA, the CDR3 is TGTGCCACCTCTCAGACCTCTGGGGCCAACGTCCTGACTTTC. It codes for CATSQTSGANVLTF. The V and J genes are TRBV6-4 and TRBJ2-6; D not resolved. This CDR3 spans 14 amino acids. Trimming shortened V by 10 bases and J by 0 bases, and 10 bases separated the two germline ends. Germline V gene data show CDR1 as MRHNA and CDR2 as SNTAGT.

The chain joins TRBV5-4 to TRBJ1-5; tentatively, D is TRBD1 (6 bases). The CDR3 has 17 amino acids. The V end lost 0 bases, the J end lost 7 bases, and 20 bases lay between the germline ends. Germline CDR1 and CDR2: SGHNT and YYREEE (reference sequence). The CDR3 loop is CASSLGGSGGAGQPQHF. The DNA for the CDR3 is TGTGCCAGCAGCTTGGGTGGGAGCGGGGGCGCAGGGCAGCCCCAGCATTTT.

The V and J genes are TRBV4-1 and TRBJ1-5, with a possible D match to TRBD1 (6 bases). This CDR3 contains 16 residues. Trimming cost V 0 bases and J 3 bases, with 12 bases left between them. Germline values: CDR1 MGHRA, CDR2 YSYEKL. CDR3: CASSQEVSGANQPQHF. The CDR3 nucleotides are TGCGCCAGCAGCCAAGAGGTGTCGGGGGCCAATCAGCCCCAGCATTTT.

This clone was observed once. V usage is TRBV13 and J usage is TRBJ1-3; no firm D call. V shed 5 bases and J shed 0 bases, with 8 bases lying between them. The CDR3 contains 14 residues. Looked up from germline, CDR1 is PRHDT and CDR2 is FYEKMQ (reference sequence). CDR3 DNA: TGTGCCAGCAGCCAGTGGAACTCTGGAAACACCATATATTTT. This sequence encodes CASSQWNSGNTIYF. Variable domain in full (rest from reference TRBV13 and TRBJ1-3): AAGVIQSPRHLIKEKRETATLKCYPIPRHDTVYWYQQGPGQDPQFLISFYEKMQSDKGSIPDRFSAQQFSDYHSELNMSSLELGDSALYFCASSQWNSGNTIYFGEGSWLTVV.

The V gene is TRBV6-2 or TRBV6-3, the J gene TRBJ2-2, with TRBD1 identical over 11 bases. V shed 2 bases and J 5 bases; nucleotides not matched to a gene: 10. The CDR3 length is 18 residues. CDR1 and CDR2 (germline): MNHEY, SVGEGT. The CDR3 sequence is CASSYEPPGQGGTGELFF. The CDR3 DNA reads as TGTGCCAGCAGTTACGAACCACCGGGACAGGGGGGAACCGGGGAGCTGTTTTTT.

The V call is TRBV6-2 or TRBV6-3, the J call TRBJ1-5; D remains unclear. The CDR3 is 17 residues long. CDR1 MNHEY and CDR2 SVGEGT come from the germline V gene. The V gene lost 0 bases and the J gene lost 3 bases, with 15 bases spanning the gap. DNA for the CDR3: TGTGCCAGCAGTTACTCGTGGGGTCGGGAAACCAATCAGCCCCAGCATTTT. It encodes CASSYSWGRETNQPQHF.

This clone has a single count. This chain connects TRBV7-9 to TRBJ1-4; D gene ambiguous. The CDR3 sequence is 13 residues long. Trimming took 8 bases from V and 3 from J, leaving 10 bases between them. Germline V CDR1 and CDR2: SEHNR, FQNEAQ (reference sequence). The CDR3 spells CASQADSNEKLFF. CDR3 nucleotide sequence: TGTGCCAGCCAGGCAGACTCTAATGAAAAACTGTTTTTT.

CDR3 in amino acids: CASSVNRDYEQYF. Written as DNA, the CDR3 is TGTGCCAGCAGTGTAAACAGGGACTACGAGCAGTACTTC. The V and J genes are TRBV2 and TRBJ2-7; D perhaps matches TRBD1 (6 bases). The CDR3 length is 13 residues. Germline loops: CDR1 SNHLY, CDR2 FYNNEI. The V end lost 4 bases, the J end lost 3 bases, and 10 bases lay between the germline ends.

This clone has a single count. The chain joins TRBV2 to TRBJ2-7, with TRBD1 identical over 11 bases. The CDR3 extends over 16 amino acids. CDR1 is SNHLY and CDR2 is FYNNEI in the germline V gene. The V and J ends lost 8 bases and 5 bases, in that order; junction bases with no gene match: 14. The CDR3 loop is CASPALGTGGNHEQYV. For the CDR3, the DNA is TGTGCCAGCCCCGCCTTGGGGACAGGGGGTAACCACGAGCAGTACGTC.

The J gene is TRBJ2-1, the V gene TRBV4-1; 8 nucleotides match TRBD1. Germline-derived CDR1 and CDR2 are MGHRA and YSYEKL. Trimming took 2 bases from V and 1 from J; bases not matched to a gene: 7. This CDR3 is 17 amino acids long. The CDR3 is CASSQTLRTGSYNEQFF. Here the CDR3 DNA reads TGCGCCAGCAGCCAAACTCTACGGACAGGGTCCTACAATGAGCAGTTCTTC.

This sequence joins TRBV11-2 and TRBJ1-3, with 7 nucleotides matching TRBD1. The CDR3 totals 15 residues. CDR1 and CDR2 (germline): SGHAT, FQNNGV. V lost 0 bases and J lost 2; bases outside the gene matches: 1. CDR3: CASSLEGQAGNTIYF. CDR3 sequence (DNA): TGTGCCAGCAGCTTAGAAGGACAGGCTGGAAACACCATATATTTT.

The DNA for the CDR3 is TGTGCCAGTACTAGTGGGGAGACTGAAGCTTTCTTT. Residues: CASTSGETEAFF. The rearrangement links TRBV19 to TRBJ1-1, with D unresolved. V was trimmed by 7 bases and J by 5 bases, leaving 11 bases between them. The CDR3 is made up of 12 amino acids. Germline V gene sequence: CDR1 LNHDA, CDR2 SQIVND (reference sequence).

This clone was found once. The chain couples TRBV30 to TRBJ1-6, with D maybe TRBD1 (6 bases). The CDR3 sequence is 12 residues long. Per the germline V gene, CDR1 is GTSNPN and CDR2 is SVGIG (reference sequence). V dropped 3 bases and J dropped 8 bases, with 8 bases sitting between them. CDR3: CAWRAGDSPLHF. The CDR3 DNA reads TGTGCCTGGAGGGCAGGGGATTCACCCCTCCACTTT.

The rearrangement joins TRBV6-2 or TRBV6-3 to TRBJ2-2; 7 nucleotides match TRBD2. The CDR3 sequence is 16 residues long. Germline trimming cut 0 bases from V and 5 bases from J; bases unmatched to any gene: 6. Germline V gene lookup returns CDR1 MNHEY and CDR2 SVGEGT. CDR3 region: CASSYSSGIWTGELFF. Here the CDR3 DNA reads TGTGCCAGCAGTTACTCGAGCGGGATTTGGACCGGGGAGCTGTTTTTT.

The genes are TRBV12-3 or TRBV12-4 and TRBJ1-2; D gene uncertain. This CDR3 has 13 amino acids. Trimming left V 6 bases short and J 4 bases short, with 12 bases between. The CDR3 sequence: CASSMGNLYGYTF. The CDR3 DNA reads as TGTGCCAGCAGCATGGGCAATCTCTATGGCTACACCTTC.